Below are 32 T cell receptor beta chains sequenced from a single sample in a study of cytomegalovirus exposure and HLA in healthy donors. This PCR relied on a set of 60 Vbeta primers and 13 Jbeta primers. The assay was immunoSEQ multiplex PCR, and TCRdb's table has in-frame clones only and misses some. The sample has over 100,000 clones, roughly three quarters seen once; the top ten hold 7.7%. Sequencing was done on a sample of PBMCs. These receptors all come from a woman aged 45-65 years in good health and CMV-seropositive.

V usage is TRBV18 and J usage is TRBJ2-3, with TRBD2 identical over 8 bases. The V gene end was trimmed by 2 bases and the J gene end by 5 bases; junction bases not matched to a gene: 6. Germline V lookup: CDR1 KGHSH, CDR2 LQKENI. The CDR3 contains 15 residues. The chain's CDR3 is CASSPKRGPIDTQYF. CDR3 coding DNA: TGTGCCAGCTCACCAAAGCGGGGGCCCATAGATACGCAGTATTTT.

This clone was seen once. In nucleotides, the CDR3 is TGTGCCATCAGTGAGGACAGGGTGTATGGCTACACCTTC. This encodes CAISEDRVYGYTF. This chain joins TRBV10-3 and TRBJ1-2; 7 bases are a match to TRBD1. The CDR3 consists of 13 residues. V dropped 2 bases and J dropped 5; count of bases not matched to a gene: 2. CDR1 and CDR2 from the germline V gene are ENHRY and SYGVKD.

This clone was seen only a few times. The V and J genes are TRBV28 and TRBJ2-5; maybe TRBD2 (6 bases). The CDR3 has 12 residues. Germline V gene lookup returns CDR1 MDHEN and CDR2 SYDVKM. V shed 7 bases and J shed 5 bases, with 11 bases lying between them. DNA of the CDR3: TGTGCCAGCACCCCACGGGGGGAGACCCAGTACTTC. Protein product: CASTPRGETQYF.

The count of this clone is one. The V and J genes are TRBV5-5 and TRBJ2-1, with TRBD1 matching over 8 bases. V lost 4 bases, J lost 8 bases, and 5 bases stayed unmatched. Germline lookup yields CDR1 SGHKS and CDR2 YYEKEE (reference sequence). The CDR3 sequence is 13 residues long. Here the CDR3 reads CASSRTGWHEQFF. The CDR3 DNA is TGTGCCAGCAGCCGGACAGGGTGGCATGAGCAGTTCTTC. Together with reference TRBV5-5 and TRBJ2-1, the CDR3 gives the full variable domain: DAGVTQSPTHLIKTRGQQVTLRCSPISGHKSVSWYQQVLGQGPQFIFQYYEKEERGRGNFPDRFSARQFPNYSSELNVNALLLGDSALYLCASSRTGWHEQFFGPGTRLTVL.

The chain links TRBV7-9 to TRBJ1-2; D perhaps matches TRBD1 (6 bases). Germline V gives CDR1 SEHNR, CDR2 FQNEAQ (reference sequence). This CDR3 region has 17 residues. The V end lost 5 bases, the J end lost 0 bases, and 19 bases lay between the germline ends. The CDR3 DNA sequence: TGTGCCAGCAGCCCCCCGGCCGGCAGGGGACCTAACTATGGCTACACCTTC. Residues: CASSPPAGRGPNYGYTF.

This clone was recorded once. This chain connects TRBV9 to TRBJ2-2, with TRBD1 as a possible D gene (6 bases). Trimming took 5 bases from V and 4 from J, leaving 18 bases between them. The CDR3 is 16 residues long. Germline lookup yields CDR1 SGDLS and CDR2 YYNGEE. CDR3 protein: CASSARGRLSTGELFF. DNA for the CDR3: TGTGCCAGCAGTGCGAGGGGGAGACTCAGCACCGGGGAGCTGTTTTTT. Based on the CDR3 plus reference TRBV9 and TRBJ2-2, the full variable domain is DSGVTQTPKHLITATGQRVTLRCSPRSGDLSVYWYQQSLDQGLQFLIQYYNGEERAKGNILERFSAQQFPDLHSELNLSSLELGDSALYFCASSARGRLSTGELFFGEGSRLTVL.

This clone was counted once. Additional DNA sequences in this sample encode the identical CDR3. The rearrangement joins TRBV7-9 to TRBJ1-2, with D hard to call. Per germline, CDR1 SEHNR and CDR2 FQNEAQ (reference sequence). V lost 5 bases to trimming and J lost 4 bases, with 23 bases between them. The CDR3 consists of 17 residues. CDR3: CASSPLSGPGSGYGYTF. The CDR3 nucleotides are TGTGCCAGCAGCCCTCTTTCTGGTCCGGGGTCAGGCTATGGCTACACCTTC. The variable domain in full, completed from reference TRBV7-9 and TRBJ1-2, reads DTGVSQNPRHKITKRGQNVTFRCDPISEHNRLYWYRQTLGQGPEFLTYFQNEAQLEKSRLLSDRFSAERPKGSFSTLEIQRTEQGDSAMYLCASSPLSGPGSGYGYTFGSGTRLTVV.

V and J are TRBV27 and TRBJ2-7; TRBD2 matches at 13 bases. The CDR3 extends over 15 amino acids. Germline V lookup: CDR1 MNHEY, CDR2 SMNVEV (reference sequence). J gave up 7 bases and V 7 bases, and 10 bases lay outside the gene matches. In DNA, the CDR3 is TGTGCCAGCACCTCAACCGGACTAGCGGGAGAGGAGCAGTACTTC. This translates into CASTSTGLAGEEQYF.

V gene TRBV7-9 combines with J gene TRBJ1-5, with TRBD1 identical over 7 bases. Trimming cost V 6 bases and J 2 bases; bases outside gene matches: 4. The germline gives CDR1 SEHNR, CDR2 FQNEAQ (reference sequence). This CDR3 region has 14 residues. CDR3 nucleotides: TGTGCCAGCAGTACAGGGGCCGGCAATCAGCCCCAGCATTTT. Protein: CASSTGAGNQPQHF.

This rearrangement joins TRBV29-1 to TRBJ2-5, with D possibly TRBD2 on 6 matching bases. The germline V gene has CDR1 SQVTM and CDR2 ANQGSEA. The CDR3 is made up of 12 amino acids. Trimming pared 7 bases from V and 4 bases from J, leaving 13 bases between. DNA of the CDR3: TGCAGCGAGATTATGGGGGGAGAGACCCAGTACTTC. Amino acids: CSEIMGGETQYF.

The rearrangement links TRBV7-2 to TRBJ1-4; D may be TRBD1 (6 bases). In germline, CDR1 is SGHTA, CDR2 FQGNSA. V was pared by 1 base and J by 1 base, with 13 bases between. This CDR3 has 17 residues. The CDR3 loop reads CASSLERGRGTNEKLFF. The DNA of the CDR3 is TGTGCCAGCAGCTTAGAGCGGGGGCGGGGAACTAATGAAAAACTGTTTTTT.

V gene TRBV27 combines with J gene TRBJ2-1, with D possibly TRBD2 on 5 matching bases. With 8 bases removed from V and 7 bases from J, the gap between germline ends came to 9 bases. CDR3 size: 11 residues. CDR1 is MNHEY, CDR2 SMNVEV, per germline (reference sequence). Written as DNA, the CDR3 is TGTGCCAGCTCCCCGGGAAATGAGCAGTTCTTC. Its protein is CASSPGNEQFF.

This clone was seen more than once but under ten times. The rearrangement uses TRBV4-3 and TRBJ2-4; D gene ambiguous. The germline CDR1 and CDR2 sequences are LGHNA and YSLEER. Trimming cost V 2 bases and J 0 bases, with 8 bases left between them. The CDR3 extends over 15 amino acids. Here the CDR3 DNA reads TGCGCCAGCAGCCAAAGTCTAATAGCCAAAAACATTCAGTACTTC. It specifies CASSQSLIAKNIQYF.

In its sample, this clone was seen a few times. The chain has TRBV4-2 and TRBJ2-7, with 12 bases lining up with TRBD2. The CDR3 runs to 18 residues. Per the germline V gene, CDR1 is LGHNA and CDR2 is YNFKEQ. The V segment lost 1 base and the J segment 1 base; nucleotides outside the gene matches: 8. The CDR3 DNA reads TGTGCCAGCAGCCAAGCGCCTAGCGGGGGGGCAGGGTCCTACGAGCAGTACTTC. This codes for CASSQAPSGGAGSYEQYF.

This clone was recorded a few times. The genes are TRBV5-4 and TRBJ2-3, with TRBD1 matching 10 bases. V lost 5 bases, J lost 5 bases, and 8 bases stayed unmatched. CDR1 is SGHNT, CDR2 YYREEE, per germline (reference sequence). The length of the CDR3 is 15 residues. The DNA for the CDR3 is TGTGCCAGCAGTCCGACAGGGGGCGCAGAAGATACGCAGTATTTT. Protein sequence: CASSPTGGAEDTQYF.

The chain couples TRBV4-2 to TRBJ1-1; the D gene is possibly TRBD1 (6 bases). Germline values: CDR1 LGHNA, CDR2 YNFKEQ. V gave up 4 bases and J gave up 4 bases, with 16 bases separating them. The CDR3 sequence is 15 residues long. DNA of the CDR3: TGTGCCAGCAGCCTTGGTAGGACAGACTCCACTGAAGCTTTCTTT. Translating gives CASSLGRTDSTEAFF.

The J gene is TRBJ2-3, the V gene TRBV9; 12 positions match TRBD2. The CDR3 runs to 15 residues. After removal of 5 bases from V and 3 bases from J, the junction contained 4 bases not matched to a gene. Looked up from germline, CDR1 is SGDLS and CDR2 is YYNGEE. The CDR3 nucleotides read TGTGCCAGCAGGCCGACTAGCGGGAGTACAGATACGCAGTATTTT. Protein: CASRPTSGSTDTQYF.

In its sample, this clone was seen a few times. This chain connects TRBV6-6 to TRBJ2-1; 13 bases are shared with TRBD2. Germline-derived CDR1 and CDR2 are MNHNY and SVGAGI (reference sequence). The CDR3 is 16 residues long. J gave up 7 bases and V 4 bases, and 7 bases lay outside the gene matches. The CDR3 region is CASSFRTSGSYNEQFF. The CDR3 nucleotides are TGTGCCAGCAGTTTCCGGACTAGCGGGAGTTATAATGAGCAGTTCTTC.

The rearrangement links TRBV7-7 to TRBJ2-1; D is unresolved. Germline V CDR1 and CDR2: SSHAT, FNYEAQ (reference sequence). The CDR3 consists of 13 residues. V was shortened by 0 bases and J by 7 bases, with 7 bases between the two germline ends. The CDR3 coding sequence is TGTGCCAGCAGCTTAGCCCCCCAAAATGAGCAGTTCTTC. Translation: CASSLAPQNEQFF.

The chain uses TRBV7-2 and TRBJ2-3, with 7 bases fitting TRBD2. The CDR3 is 18 residues long. V lost 4 bases and J lost 0; bases outside the gene matches: 13. CDR1 SGHTA and CDR2 FQGNSA come from the germline V gene. The CDR3 region has the DNA TGTGCCAGCAGCTCACCCTCCGGGACTACCTATAGCACAGATACGCAGTATTTT. Protein sequence: CASSSPSGTTYSTDTQYF.

This clone was seen only once. CDR3 bases: TGTGCCAGCAGCACCCGGCTAGCGGTGGTCTCCTACAATGAGCAGTTCTTC. Its protein is CASSTRLAVVSYNEQFF. The chain employs TRBV7-6 and TRBJ2-1; 7 bases align to TRBD2. Germline V CDR1 and CDR2: SGHVS, FNYEAQ. CDR3 length: 17 amino acids. The junction had 10 bases not matched to a gene; V was cut back by 5 bases and J by 0 bases. Complete variable domain (other parts from reference TRBV7-6 and TRBJ2-1): GAGVSQSPRYKVTKRGQDVALRCDPISGHVSLYWYRQALGQGPEFLTYFNYEAQQDKSGLPNDRFSAERPEGSISTLTIQRTEQRDSAMYRCASSTRLAVVSYNEQFFGPGTRLTVL.

The chain has TRBV11-2 and TRBJ2-5, with D perhaps matching TRBD1 (5 bases). CDR3 length equals 13 residues. Germline V CDR1 and CDR2: SGHAT, FQNNGV. V lost 5 bases and J lost 2, with 9 bases in between. CDR3 nucleotide sequence: TGTGCCAGCAGCGCCCGGACACAAGAGACCCAGTACTTC. This codes for CASSARTQETQYF.

The chain employs TRBV15 and TRBJ1-1; TRBD1 aligns across 8 bases. This CDR3 region has 15 residues. Per the germline V gene, CDR1 is LNHNV and CDR2 is YYDKDF (reference sequence). After removal of 5 bases from V and 1 base from J, the junction contained 6 bases not matched to a gene. Here the CDR3 reads CATSQTGDPNTEAFF. The CDR3 DNA is TGTGCCACCAGCCAGACAGGGGACCCGAACACTGAAGCTTTCTTT. The whole variable domain, remainder taken from reference TRBV15 and TRBJ1-1, is DAMVIQNPRYQVTQFGKPVTLSCSQTLNHNVMYWYQQKSSQAPKLLFHYYDKDFNNEADTPDNFQSRRPNTSFCFLDIRSPGLGDTAMYLCATSQTGDPNTEAFFGQGTRLTVV.

The rearrangement links TRBV13 to TRBJ1-1; perhaps TRBD1 as D (5 bases). The CDR3 length is 13 residues. V was cut by 2 bases and J by 2 bases, with 6 bases left in between. In germline, CDR1 is PRHDT, CDR2 FYEKMQ (reference sequence). CDR3 protein: CASSLQGNTEAFF. The CDR3 coding sequence is TGTGCCAGCAGCTTACAGGGTAACACTGAAGCTTTCTTT.

The rearrangement joins TRBV11-2 to TRBJ1-5; a weak D match, TRBD1 (6 bases). Trimming shortened V by 4 bases and J by 3 bases, and 10 bases separated the two germline ends. The germline gives CDR1 SGHAT, CDR2 FQNNGV. This CDR3 spans 14 amino acids. CDR3 residues: CASSSGQPNQPQHF. CDR3 sequence (DNA): TGTGCCAGCAGCTCCGGACAGCCCAATCAGCCCCAGCATTTT.

This clone was detected only a few times. A read error may produce the germline difference seen at one junction end. The V gene is TRBV7-9, the J gene TRBJ2-7, with 9 bases fitting TRBD1. The CDR3 has 13 residues. CDR1 SEHNR and CDR2 FQNEAQ come from the germline V gene (reference sequence). CDR3: CSSSPDRGNAQYF. CDR3 sequence (DNA): TGTTCCAGCAGCCCGGACAGGGGCAATGCGCAGTACTTC. The whole variable domain, filled in from reference TRBV7-9 and TRBJ2-7, reads DTGVSQNPRHKITKRGQNVTFRCDPISEHNRLYWYRQTLGQGPEFLTYFQNEAQLEKSRLLSDRFSAERPKGSFSTLEIQRTEQGDSAMYLCSSSPDRGNAQYFGPGTRLTVT.

This clone turned up a few times. The V call is TRBV14, the J call TRBJ2-5, with 8 bases that match TRBD1. This CDR3 contains 21 residues. The V gene's germline CDR1 is SGHDN and CDR2 FVKESK. Trimming took 4 bases from V and 2 from J; bases not matched to a gene: 24. CDR3 region: CASSPVTRTGRETWKQETQYF. For the CDR3, the DNA is TGTGCCAGCAGCCCCGTGACACGGACAGGGCGCGAGACATGGAAACAAGAGACCCAGTACTTC.

The rearrangement uses TRBV7-2 and TRBJ1-2; TRBD1 agrees at 10 bases. The CDR3 runs to 15 residues. From germline, CDR1 is SGHTA and CDR2 FQGNSA. J was trimmed by 7 bases and V by 1 base; bases with no gene match: 6. The CDR3 DNA is TGTGCCAGCAGCTTAGTGGGGACAGGGGACTTTGGCTACACCTTC. This encodes CASSLVGTGDFGYTF.

V usage is TRBV7-2 and J usage is TRBJ2-7; 8 bases are a match to TRBD1. V dropped 3 bases and J dropped 4; count of bases not matched to a gene: 11. Germline-derived CDR1 and CDR2 are SGHTA and FQGNSA. CDR3 length: 16 residues. This CDR3 reads CASSLGRGLPTYEQYF. The CDR3 coding sequence is TGTGCCAGCAGCTTGGGCAGGGGGCTCCCCACTTACGAGCAGTACTTC.

J is TRBJ2-4 and V is TRBV2; 8 bases line up with TRBD2. The CDR3 consists of 13 residues. V shed 10 bases and J 1 base; nucleotides not matched to a gene: 3. Germline assignment: CDR1 SNHLY and CDR2 FYNNEI. In DNA form, the CDR3 reads TGTGCCACCACGGGGGGGGCCAAAAACATTCAGTACTTC. Its protein is CATTGGAKNIQYF.

This clone was counted once. V is TRBV19 and J is TRBJ1-1; D gene ambiguous. V was clipped by 6 bases and J by 5 bases, with 13 bases between them. This CDR3 has 13 residues. Germline CDR1 is LNHDA and CDR2 is SQIVND (reference sequence). The CDR3 nucleotides read TGTGCCAGTAGGCGAGAGAGGCGGACTGAAGCTTTCTTT. Protein sequence: CASRRERRTEAFF.

The chain employs TRBV2 and TRBJ2-1; D possibly corresponds to TRBD1 (5 bases). CDR3 length: 14 residues. CDR1 is SNHLY, CDR2 FYNNEI, per germline. Trimming removed 3 bases at V and 2 bases at J, with 8 bases between. Here the CDR3 reads CASSDQGAYNEQFF. In DNA, the CDR3 is TGTGCCAGCAGTGATCAGGGTGCCTACAATGAGCAGTTCTTC.